A single sample gave rise to the 16 T cell receptor beta chains below, sequenced in a study of beta chain features in type 1 diabetes. General study results and limits: When Type 1 diabetes patients were examined, their TCRB CDR3s proved moderately but significantly shorter in all four CD4+ subsets.

No antigen has been assigned to these receptors. Of the isolated RNA, all was reverse transcribed, and so the sequenced material was expressed TCRB transcripts. The protocol was immunoSEQ multiplex PCR, while the TCRdb copy is restricted to in-frame clones and leaves out a portion. The table has approximately 280,000 clones, about 15% seen once. Specimen: naive CD4+ T cells from blood. These receptors all stem from a man aged 18 to 35 with type 1 diabetes.

The chain links TRBV7-9 to TRBJ2-1; maybe TRBD1 (5 bases). The CDR3 totals 17 residues. V gave up 1 base and J gave up 7 bases, with 20 bases separating them. CDR1 is SEHNR and CDR2 is FQNEAQ in the germline V gene (reference sequence). The CDR3 loop is CASSLGWRQGLRNEQFF. The CDR3 DNA reads as TGTGCCAGCAGCTTAGGATGGCGGCAGGGTCTAAGGAATGAGCAGTTCTTC.

The chain couples TRBV5-6 to TRBJ1-2, with 9 nucleotides matching TRBD1. The CDR3 is made up of 13 amino acids. The germline V gene encodes CDR1 SGHDT and CDR2 YYEEEE. Unmatched junction bases numbered 3, after V lost 4 bases and J lost 5 bases. The CDR3 loop reads CASSQGTGYGYTF. CDR3 DNA: TGTGCCAGCAGCCAGGGGACAGGGTATGGCTACACCTTC.

In this sample, this clone turned up a few times. The CDR3, as DNA: TGTGCCAGCAGACGACCGTCGGGGGCCGGGGAGCTGTTTTTT. This gives the protein CASRRPSGAGELFF. V gene TRBV28 combines with J gene TRBJ2-2, with a possible D match to TRBD2 (6 bases). The CDR3 has 14 residues. Germline-derived CDR1 and CDR2 are MDHEN and SYDVKM. Deletions cut 6 bases from V and 6 bases from J, with 14 bases between.

This chain connects TRBV11-2 to TRBJ2-5, with D possibly being TRBD2 (6 bases). V gave up 5 bases and J gave up 8 bases, with 18 bases separating them. CDR3 length: 14 amino acids. Germline-derived CDR1 and CDR2 are SGHAT and FQNNGV. The CDR3 region has the DNA TGTGCCAGCAGCCAGTCGGGGGTCCAACAAACCCAGTACTTC. Protein product: CASSQSGVQQTQYF.

The chain employs TRBV15 and TRBJ2-1; the match to TRBD1 covers 7 bases. CDR3 length equals 16 residues. Per the germline V gene, CDR1 is LNHNV and CDR2 is YYDKDF (reference sequence). Germline trimming cut 0 bases from V and 7 bases from J; bases unmatched to any gene: 9. CDR3 sequence: CATSRDQDQGVNEQFF. For the CDR3, the DNA is TGTGCCACCAGCAGAGATCAAGATCAGGGGGTAAATGAGCAGTTCTTC.

CDR3 protein: CATIIRGTANQPQHF. Here the CDR3 DNA reads TGTGCCACCATAATTAGGGGTACAGCGAATCAGCCCCAGCATTTT. The chain combines TRBV28 with TRBJ1-5; perhaps TRBD1 as D (5 bases). The germline V and J ends were trimmed by 10 bases and 4 bases, with 20 bases remaining between them. CDR3 length: 15 amino acids. Germline CDR1 reads MDHEN; CDR2 reads SYDVKM.

A few counts support this clone. The chain carries TRBV7-9 and TRBJ2-7; 13 nucleotides line up with TRBD2. CDR1 and CDR2 from the germline V gene are SEHNR and FQNEAQ (reference sequence). CDR3 size: 19 residues. With 2 bases clipped from V and 7 bases from J, the junction kept 17 bases outside the gene matches. CDR3 DNA sequence: TGTGCCAGCAGCTTACGTAGGGGGCGGACTAGCGGGAGTGATTCGGAGCAGTACTTC. Protein sequence: CASSLRRGRTSGSDSEQYF.

The chain couples TRBV7-2 to TRBJ2-3; no definite D call. The V gene's germline CDR1 is SGHTA and CDR2 FQGNSA. This CDR3 has 13 residues. V lost 6 bases to trimming and J lost 3 bases, with 10 bases between them. In nucleotides, the CDR3 is TGTGCCAGCAGGCAAATAGTTACAGATACGCAGTATTTT. It encodes CASRQIVTDTQYF.

Only a few counts were recorded for this clone. V is TRBV5-1 and J is TRBJ2-5, with 8 bases lining up with TRBD1. Germline V gene sequence: CDR1 SGHRS, CDR2 YFSETQ. The CDR3 extends over 15 amino acids. The ends lost 0 bases at V and 2 bases at J; junction bases unmatched: 3. The CDR3 reads CASSLGGQEQETQYF. The CDR3 DNA sequence: TGCGCCAGCAGCTTGGGGGGACAGGAACAAGAGACCCAGTACTTC.

The CDR3 sequence: CAIRTSGNGETQYF. The CDR3 DNA follows: TGTGCCATCCGGACTAGCGGGAATGGAGAGACCCAGTACTTC. This sequence joins TRBV2 and TRBJ2-5; 12 nucleotides line up with TRBD2. The CDR3 has 14 residues. Germline loops: CDR1 SNHLY, CDR2 FYNNEI. V shed 10 bases, J shed 4 bases, and the junction held 7 bases outside the gene matches.

This clone was picked up a small number of times. This sequence joins TRBV4-2 and TRBJ2-5, with D possibly matching TRBD1 (6 bases). Trimming pared 2 bases from V and 1 base from J, leaving 11 bases between. The CDR3 has 15 amino acids. Germline CDR1 reads LGHNA; CDR2 reads YNFKEQ. The CDR3 loop is CASSQRRGSQETQYF. Written as DNA, the CDR3 is TGTGCCAGCAGCCAACGCAGGGGCTCCCAAGAGACCCAGTACTTC.

This chain's CDR3 is CASNLLGRDNEQFF. The CDR3 region has the DNA TGTGCCAGCAACCTACTCGGGCGGGACAATGAGCAGTTCTTC. The chain combines TRBV7-2 with TRBJ2-1; D may be TRBD2 (5 bases). The V end was cut by 7 bases, the J end by 5 bases, with 15 bases between. The CDR3 loop spans 14 amino acids. The germline V gene encodes CDR1 SGHTA and CDR2 FQGNSA.

This clone was seen a handful of times. CDR3 coding DNA: TGCAGCGTTGCGTTCGCCCTAGCGGGAGAGACCCAGTACTTC. Its translation is CSVAFALAGETQYF. The chain combines TRBV29-1 with TRBJ2-5, with 8 bases lining up with TRBD2. Germline V gene sequence: CDR1 SQVTM, CDR2 ANQGSEA. The CDR3 runs 14 residues. Trimming took 4 bases from V and 4 from J; bases not matched to a gene: 8.

The gene calls are TRBV2 and TRBJ2-7, with TRBD1 identical over 7 bases. In germline, CDR1 is SNHLY, CDR2 FYNNEI. J gave up 3 bases and V 7 bases, and 6 bases lay outside the gene matches. The CDR3 is made up of 13 amino acids. The CDR3 here is CASTRDSFYEQYF. CDR3 DNA sequence: TGTGCCAGCACTAGGGACAGCTTCTACGAGCAGTACTTC.

The gene calls are TRBV6-5 and TRBJ1-2; 7 bases are shared with TRBD1. The V gene's germline CDR1 is MNHEY and CDR2 SVGAGI. J was trimmed by 2 bases and V by 6 bases; bases with no gene match: 6. CDR3 length: 14 residues. This CDR3 reads CASSRWDSNYGYTF. CDR3 DNA sequence: TGTGCCAGCAGCCGGTGGGACAGCAACTATGGCTACACCTTC.

The chain couples TRBV29-1 to TRBJ1-2, with TRBD1 matching over 9 bases. Germline CDR1 SQVTM, CDR2 ANQGSEA. The CDR3 loop spans 14 amino acids. J lost 6 bases, V lost 3 bases, and 8 bases had no gene match. The CDR3 nucleotides read TGCAGCGTTGATCTAGGACAGGGGATACATGGCTACACCTTC. It translates to CSVDLGQGIHGYTF.